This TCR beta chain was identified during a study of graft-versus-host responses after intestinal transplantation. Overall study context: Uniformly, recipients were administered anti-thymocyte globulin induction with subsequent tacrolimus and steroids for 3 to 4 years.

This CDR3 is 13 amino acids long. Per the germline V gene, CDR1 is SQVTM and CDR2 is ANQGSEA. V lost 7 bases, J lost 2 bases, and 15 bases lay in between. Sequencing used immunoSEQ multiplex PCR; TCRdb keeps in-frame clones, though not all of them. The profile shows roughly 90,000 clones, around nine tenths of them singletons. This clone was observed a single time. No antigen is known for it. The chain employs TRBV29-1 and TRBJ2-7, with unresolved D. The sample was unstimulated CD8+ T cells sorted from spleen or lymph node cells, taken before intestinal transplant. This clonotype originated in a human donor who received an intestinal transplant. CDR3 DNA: TGCAGCGCCCTGGTCCCCTGGACCTACGAGCAGTACTTC. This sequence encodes CSALVPWTYEQYF.